Below are 30 T cell receptor beta chains sequenced from a single sample in a study of blood T cell repertoires in COVID-19. The repertoire was sequenced with immunoSEQ multiplex PCR; TCRdb's copy has only in-frame clones and lacks some. The sample has 120,000 to 150,000 clones; around nine tenths are singletons. Sequencing was performed on peripheral blood. The receptors derive from a human donor in a cohort sampled during active COVID-19.

This chain joins TRBV7-9 and TRBJ1-3; D remains ambiguous. Germline V lookup: CDR1 SEHNR, CDR2 FQNEAQ (reference sequence). The ends were cut back, 2 bases at V and 6 bases at J, with 14 bases in the middle. The CDR3 length is 15 residues. The CDR3 spells CASSLRSIGENTIYF. CDR3 sequence (DNA): TGTGCCAGCAGCTTAAGGAGTATAGGCGAAAACACCATATATTTT.

This chain uses TRBV5-1 with TRBJ1-1, with 7 bases that match TRBD1. The CDR3 covers 15 residues. Looked up from germline, CDR1 is SGHRS and CDR2 is YFSETQ. J was trimmed by 1 base and V by 4 bases; bases with no gene match: 7. The chain's CDR3 is CASSLGTAQNTEAFF. DNA for the CDR3: TGCGCCAGCAGCCTTGGGACAGCTCAGAACACTGAAGCTTTCTTT.

The CDR3, as DNA: TGCGCCAGCAGCCAAGATTTTCAGCGGGGGTTCACAGATACGCAGTATTTT. This translates into CASSQDFQRGFTDTQYF. The V and J genes are TRBV4-3 and TRBJ2-3, with TRBD2 identical over 8 bases. The CDR3 totals 17 residues. Germline CDR1 LGHNA, CDR2 YSLEER. V was clipped by 0 bases and J by 2 bases; unmatched bases: 7.

This clone has only one observation. This sequence joins TRBV7-8 and TRBJ2-2; D is unclear. The CDR3 covers 17 residues. The germline V gene has CDR1 SGHVS and CDR2 FQNEAQ. The germline V and J ends were trimmed by 2 bases and 1 base, with 14 bases remaining between them. DNA for the CDR3: TGTGCCAGCAGCTTATTGTCTCTTGTAGAGAACACCGGGGAGCTGTTTTTT. This translates into CASSLLSLVENTGELFF.

This chain joins TRBV7-9 and TRBJ2-4; D uncertain. Germline lookup yields CDR1 SEHNR and CDR2 FQNEAQ (reference sequence). The CDR3 covers 12 residues. V was cut by 5 bases and J by 5 bases, with 7 bases left in between. CDR3 sequence: CASSGEENIQYF. CDR3 sequence (DNA): TGTGCCAGCAGCGGAGAAGAAAACATTCAGTACTTC.

The V and J genes are TRBV12-3 or TRBV12-4 and TRBJ1-1; D is uncertain. V lost 2 bases and J lost 5, with 9 bases in between. This CDR3 comprises 13 residues. CDR3 loop: CASSLRDRTEAFF. The CDR3 region has the DNA TGTGCCAGCAGTTTACGAGATAGAACTGAAGCTTTCTTT.

The chain is built from TRBV28 and TRBJ2-3; TRBD2 agrees at 12 bases. After removal of 5 bases from V and 5 bases from J, the junction contained 11 bases not matched to a gene. The CDR3 is 17 amino acids. Germline CDR1 reads MDHEN; CDR2 reads SYDVKM. The CDR3 reads CASSPTPLAGGGDTQYF. Written as DNA, the CDR3 is TGTGCCAGCAGTCCCACACCTCTAGCGGGAGGGGGAGATACGCAGTATTTT. Full variable domain (missing parts from reference TRBV28 and TRBJ2-3): DVKVTQSSRYLVKRTGEKVFLECVQDMDHENMFWYRQDPGLGLRLIYFSYDVKMKEKGDIPEGYSVSREKKERFSLILESASTNQTSMYLCASSPTPLAGGGDTQYFGPGTRLTVL.

The J gene is TRBJ2-1, the V gene TRBV9; 14 positions agree with TRBD2. Per the germline V gene, CDR1 is SGDLS and CDR2 is YYNGEE. V dropped 3 bases and J dropped 7; count of bases not matched to a gene: 6. The CDR3 is made up of 16 amino acids. Here the CDR3 DNA reads TGTGCCAGCAGCGAAAGACTAGCGGGAGGGGGGAATGAGCAGTTCTTC. Translation gives CASSERLAGGGNEQFF. Drawing the rest from reference TRBV9 and TRBJ2-1, the complete variable domain is DSGVTQTPKHLITATGQRVTLRCSPRSGDLSVYWYQQSLDQGLQFLIQYYNGEERAKGNILERFSAQQFPDLHSELNLSSLELGDSALYFCASSERLAGGGNEQFFGPGTRLTVL.

The CDR3 loop reads CATSRPTGGATNEKLFF. The CDR3 region has the DNA TGTGCCACCAGCAGACCCACAGGGGGCGCAACTAATGAAAAACTGTTTTTT. The V call is TRBV15, the J call TRBJ1-4, with 9 bases that match TRBD1. The trim removed 2 bases at V and 0 bases at J, leaving 4 bases unmatched. There are 17 residues in the CDR3. In germline, CDR1 is LNHNV, CDR2 YYDKDF (reference sequence).

The V and J genes are TRBV12-3 or TRBV12-4 and TRBJ1-5, with D possibly TRBD1 on 5 matching bases. This CDR3 is 13 amino acids long. Trimming took 6 bases from V and 5 from J, leaving 11 bases between them. The CDR3 DNA reads TGTGCCAGCAGCCCCACACAGGATCAGCCCCAGCATTTT. This sequence encodes CASSPTQDQPQHF.

V is TRBV5-4 and J is TRBJ2-3; unclear D gene. Germline loops: CDR1 SGHNT, CDR2 YYREEE (reference sequence). Trimming removed 0 bases at V and 1 base at J, with 3 bases between. The CDR3 loop spans 13 amino acids. CDR3 residues: CASSLVGTDTQYF. CDR3 nucleotides: TGTGCCAGCAGCTTGGTCGGCACAGATACGCAGTATTTT. The full variable domain, completed using reference TRBV5-4 and TRBJ2-3, is ETGVTQSPTHLIKTRGQQVTLRCSSQSGHNTVSWYQQALGQGPQFIFQYYREEENGRGNFPPRFSGLQFPNYSSELNVNALELDDSALYLCASSLVGTDTQYFGPGTRLTVL.

The chain joins TRBV5-1 to TRBJ2-7; D possibly corresponds to TRBD2 (5 bases). Looked up from germline, CDR1 is SGHRS and CDR2 is YFSETQ. V dropped 1 base and J dropped 2 bases, with 13 bases sitting between them. There are 15 residues in the CDR3. In DNA, the CDR3 is TGCGCCAGCAGCTTGTATCAAGCGGAAACCTACGAGCAGTACTTC. Protein product: CASSLYQAETYEQYF.

This chain links TRBV20-1 with TRBJ2-3, with 9 bases aligning to TRBD2. Germline CDR1 reads DFQATT; CDR2 reads SNEGSKA (reference sequence). This CDR3 has 18 residues. V gave up 3 bases and J gave up 3 bases; unmatched junction bases: 16. CDR3 in DNA: TGCAGTGCTAGTCCATTTAGCGGGAGTTTAAAATCTACAGATACGCAGTATTTT. This encodes CSASPFSGSLKSTDTQYF.

The genes are TRBV18 and TRBJ2-2; the D gene is possibly TRBD1 (5 bases). There are 17 residues in the CDR3. V was clipped by 3 bases and J by 3 bases, with 17 bases between them. Germline V gene sequence: CDR1 KGHSH, CDR2 LQKENI. The CDR3 DNA follows: TGTGCCAGCTCACCCCCAGAGAGGCAGGGTGACACCGGGGAGCTGTTTTTT. As protein: CASSPPERQGDTGELFF.

This chain's CDR3 is CASSESPTSTGEQFF. The CDR3 DNA follows: TGTGCCAGCAGCGAGTCCCCTACTAGTACCGGTGAGCAGTTCTTC. This chain connects TRBV28 to TRBJ2-1, with a possible D match to TRBD2 (5 bases). V lost 6 bases, J lost 9 bases, and 21 bases lay in between. CDR3 length: 15 amino acids. CDR1 and CDR2 from the germline V gene are MDHEN and SYDVKM.

The rearrangement joins TRBV18 to TRBJ1-1, with 7 bases matching TRBD1. CDR1 is KGHSH, CDR2 LQKENI, per germline. This CDR3 spans 14 amino acids. V was pared by 3 bases and J by 1 base, with 2 bases of the junction left unmatched. The CDR3 DNA reads as TGTGCCAGCTCACCCCAGGGGGGGAACACTGAAGCTTTCTTT. This codes for CASSPQGGNTEAFF. Complete variable domain (other parts from reference TRBV18 and TRBJ1-1): NAGVMQNPRHLVRRRGQEARLRCSPMKGHSHVYWYRQLPEEGLKFMVYLQKENIIDESGMPKERFSAEFPKEGPSILRIQQVVRGDSAAYFCASSPQGGNTEAFFGQGTRLTVV.

The chain has TRBV6-5 and TRBJ1-3; D possibly corresponds to TRBD1 (6 bases). The V and J ends lost 6 bases and 0 bases respectively, with 9 bases between them. This CDR3 has 14 amino acids. CDR1 and CDR2 from the germline V gene are MNHEY and SVGAGI. The chain's CDR3 is CASRQGFSGNTIYF. CDR3 coding DNA: TGTGCCAGCAGACAGGGATTCTCTGGAAACACCATATATTTT.

The gene calls are TRBV3-1 (or the pseudogene TRBV3-2) and TRBJ2-7; the D gene is possibly TRBD2 (6 bases). V lost 1 base to trimming and J lost 6 bases, with 13 bases between them. The CDR3 loop spans 14 amino acids. Germline V gives CDR1 LGHDT, CDR2 YNNKEL (reference sequence). CDR3 residues: CASSQAGTRGEQYF. In DNA form, the CDR3 reads TGTGCCAGCAGCCAAGCCGGGACGCGGGGCGAGCAGTACTTC.

The rearrangement joins TRBV9 to TRBJ2-3; D is unresolved. With 3 bases removed from V and 1 base from J, the gap between germline ends came to 12 bases. The CDR3 sequence is 15 residues long. Germline CDR1 and CDR2: SGDLS and YYNGEE. The CDR3 region is CASSATPAGTDTQYF. In DNA, the CDR3 is TGTGCCAGCAGCGCAACCCCCGCGGGCACAGATACGCAGTATTTT.

The J gene is TRBJ2-7, the V gene TRBV6-5; 10 positions match TRBD1. Losses at the gene ends were 4 bases for V and 7 bases for J; bases not matched to a gene: 4. CDR3 length: 13 amino acids. CDR1 is MNHEY and CDR2 is SVGAGI in the germline V gene. The CDR3 DNA reads as TGTGCCAGCAGTTTCAGGACAGGGGGTGAGCAGTACTTC. The encoded protein is CASSFRTGGEQYF.

The chain uses TRBV5-1 and TRBJ2-5; D unresolved. Trimming stripped 1 base from V and 1 base from J, with 8 bases between. The germline V gene encodes CDR1 SGHRS and CDR2 YFSETQ. This CDR3 has 14 amino acids. The DNA for the CDR3 is TGCGCCAGCAGCTTGTGGCAAGTCCAAGAGACCCAGTACTTC. The encoded protein is CASSLWQVQETQYF.

Points on this clone: Mismatch with germline at one junction end may stem from a read error. The chain links TRBV6-1 to TRBJ2-7, with a tentative D call TRBD2 (5 bases). The CDR3 consists of 14 residues. The V gene's germline CDR1 is MNHNS and CDR2 SASEGT. The CDR3 nucleotides read TGTGCCAGCAGTGATTATTTGGTCGGGGTCCCAGCTCCTTTC. Amino acid sequence: CASSDYLVGVPAPF.

The rearrangement links TRBV14 to TRBJ2-1, with D uncertain. Germline V lookup: CDR1 SGHDN, CDR2 FVKESK. Trimming left V 4 bases short and J 5 bases short, with 12 bases between. This CDR3 is built from 14 residues. The CDR3 region is CASSRYLADNEQFF. CDR3 nucleotide sequence: TGTGCCAGCAGCCGCTACTTAGCCGACAATGAGCAGTTCTTC.

This clone was found once. The chain uses TRBV9 and TRBJ2-1, with D possibly being TRBD2 (5 bases). Between the trimmed V and J ends, which lost 2 bases and 5 bases, there was a span of 11 bases. The CDR3 spans 14 residues. The germline CDR1 and CDR2 sequences are SGDLS and YYNGEE. CDR3 in amino acids: CASSVLDSHNEQFF. Here the CDR3 DNA reads TGTGCCAGCAGCGTTTTGGACTCGCACAATGAGCAGTTCTTC.

This chain connects TRBV5-1 to TRBJ2-7; no definite D call. This CDR3 has 12 amino acids. Trimming pared 0 bases from V and 7 bases from J, leaving 8 bases between. The germline gives CDR1 SGHRS, CDR2 YFSETQ. CDR3 nucleotides: TGCGCCAGCAGCTTGGCGAGCCGGGAGCAGTACTTC. Residues: CASSLASREQYF.

The chain is built from TRBV7-3 and TRBJ2-1; 7 positions match TRBD2. The CDR3 totals 13 residues. V lost 5 bases and J lost 9; bases outside the gene matches: 7. Germline V lookup: CDR1 SGHTA, CDR2 FQGTGA. Written as DNA, the CDR3 is TGTGCCAGCAGCCCCCTAGCGGACCTTGAGCAGTTCTTC. Protein product: CASSPLADLEQFF.

The V call is TRBV5-4, the J call TRBJ2-5; 7 positions match TRBD1. This CDR3 is 15 amino acids long. Trimming cost V 2 bases and J 4 bases; bases outside gene matches: 8. The V gene's germline CDR1 is SGHNT and CDR2 YYREEE (reference sequence). CDR3 DNA sequence: TGTGCCAGCAGCTTTGTTACCCACAGGGGAGAGACCCAGTACTTC. Translated, it gives CASSFVTHRGETQYF.

This chain joins TRBV6-5 and TRBJ1-3; possibly TRBD1 for D (5 bases). Germline V gene data show CDR1 as MNHEY and CDR2 as SVGAGI. The CDR3 spans 13 residues. Trimming removed 6 bases from V and 3 bases from J, with 9 bases in between. CDR3 in amino acids: CASRDSLGNTIYF. The CDR3 DNA reads TGTGCCAGCAGAGACAGCCTTGGAAACACCATATATTTT.

This rearrangement joins TRBV6-2 or TRBV6-3 to TRBJ2-3; 7 nucleotides match TRBD2. Per the germline V gene, CDR1 is MNHEY and CDR2 is SVGEGT. There are 16 residues in the CDR3. Trimming took 4 bases from V and 6 from J; bases not matched to a gene: 13. The DNA of the CDR3 is TGTGCCAGCAGTTCCCCGACTAGCCCGACGTGGGATACGCAGTATTTT. Protein sequence: CASSSPTSPTWDTQYF.

This rearrangement joins TRBV7-2 to TRBJ2-2, with 7 bases fitting TRBD2. The germline V gene encodes CDR1 SGHTA and CDR2 FQGNSA. Trimming at V came to 0 bases and at J to 3 bases, leaving 10 bases not matched to a gene. This CDR3 comprises 18 residues. CDR3: CASSLASGRGSDTGELFF. The CDR3 region has the DNA TGTGCCAGCAGCTTAGCGTCGGGGCGGGGGTCGGACACCGGGGAGCTGTTTTTT. The full variable domain, rest sourced from reference TRBV7-2 and TRBJ2-2, is GAGVSQSPSNKVTEKGKDVELRCDPISGHTALYWYRQSLGQGLEFLIYFQGNSAPDKSGLPSDRFSAERTGGSVSTLTIQRTQQEDSAVYLCASSLASGRGSDTGELFFGEGSRLTVL.